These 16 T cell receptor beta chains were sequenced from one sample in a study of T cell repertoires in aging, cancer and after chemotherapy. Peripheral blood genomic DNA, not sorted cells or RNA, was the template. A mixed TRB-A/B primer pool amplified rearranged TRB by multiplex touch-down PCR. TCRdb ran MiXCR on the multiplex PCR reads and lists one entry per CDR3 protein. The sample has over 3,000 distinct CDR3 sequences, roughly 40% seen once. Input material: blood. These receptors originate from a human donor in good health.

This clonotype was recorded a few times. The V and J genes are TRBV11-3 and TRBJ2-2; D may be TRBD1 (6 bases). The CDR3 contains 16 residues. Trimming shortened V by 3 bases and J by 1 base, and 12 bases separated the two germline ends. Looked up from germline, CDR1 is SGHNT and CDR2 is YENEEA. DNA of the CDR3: TGTGCCAGCAGCTTCGCCGGGACACTGAACACCGGGGAGCTGTTTTTT. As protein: CASSFAGTLNTGELFF.

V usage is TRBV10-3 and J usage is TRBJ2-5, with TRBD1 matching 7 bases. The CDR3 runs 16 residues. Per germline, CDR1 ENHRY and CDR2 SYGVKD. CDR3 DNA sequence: TGTCCCACCGAACAGGGAGAGGGGGCCGGGGAAGAGACCCAGTACTTC. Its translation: CPTEQGEGAGEETQYF.

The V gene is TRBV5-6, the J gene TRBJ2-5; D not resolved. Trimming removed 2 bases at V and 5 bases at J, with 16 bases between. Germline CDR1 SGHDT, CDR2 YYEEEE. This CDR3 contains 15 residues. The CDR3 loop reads CASSLGVGVSETQYF. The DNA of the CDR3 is TGTGCCAGCAGCTTAGGCGTTGGTGTGTCGGAGACCCAGTACTTC.

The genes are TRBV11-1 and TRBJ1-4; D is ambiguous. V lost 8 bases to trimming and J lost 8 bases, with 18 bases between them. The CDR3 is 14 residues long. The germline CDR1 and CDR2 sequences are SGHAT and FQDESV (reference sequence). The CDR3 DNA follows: TGTGCCAGCGCCCATAGCGAGGCCGGGGAAAAACTGTTTTTT. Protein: CASAHSEAGEKLFF.

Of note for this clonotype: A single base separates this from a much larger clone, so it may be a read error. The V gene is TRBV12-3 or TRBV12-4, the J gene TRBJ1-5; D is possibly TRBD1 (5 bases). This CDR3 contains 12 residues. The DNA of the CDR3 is TGTGCCAGCAGTTCGGGGGATCAGCCCAAGCATTTT. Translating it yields CASSSGDQPKHF.

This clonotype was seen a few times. The CDR3 region is CASTRTRDLYSPLHF. The CDR3 DNA reads as TGTGCCAGCACCCGGACAAGGGACTTATATTCACCCCTCCACTTT. The chain combines TRBV11-3 with TRBJ1-6; D is possibly TRBD1 (5 bases). The CDR3 is 15 amino acids. Trimming removed 7 bases at V and 8 bases at J, with 18 bases between. The germline V gene encodes CDR1 SGHNT and CDR2 YENEEA. Supplemented by reference TRBV11-3 and TRBJ1-6, the full variable domain reads EAGVVQSPRYKIIEKKQPVAFWCNPISGHNTLYWYLQNLGQGPELLIRYENEEAVDDSQLPKDRFSAERLKGVDSTLKIQPAELGDSAVYLCASTRTRDLYSPLHFGNGTRLTVT.

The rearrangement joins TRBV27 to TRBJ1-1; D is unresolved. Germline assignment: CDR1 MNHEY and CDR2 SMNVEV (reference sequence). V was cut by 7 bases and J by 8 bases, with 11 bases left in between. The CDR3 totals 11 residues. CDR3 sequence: CASTNMGEAFF. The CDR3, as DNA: TGTGCCAGCACTAATATGGGGGAAGCTTTCTTT.

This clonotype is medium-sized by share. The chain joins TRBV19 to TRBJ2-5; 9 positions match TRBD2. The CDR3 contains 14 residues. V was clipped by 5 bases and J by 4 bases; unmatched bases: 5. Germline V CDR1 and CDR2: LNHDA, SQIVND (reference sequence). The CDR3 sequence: CASSSAGGRETQYF. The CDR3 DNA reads TGTGCCAGTAGTTCCGCGGGGGGGCGAGAGACCCAGTACTTC.

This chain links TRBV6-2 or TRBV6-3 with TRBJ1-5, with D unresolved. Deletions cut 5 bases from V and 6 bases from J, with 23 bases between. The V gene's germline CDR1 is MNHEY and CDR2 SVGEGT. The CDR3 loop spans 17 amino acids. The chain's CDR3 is CASSEALSGYPSQPQHF. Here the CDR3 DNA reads TGTGCCAGCAGTGAAGCTCTTTCGGGGTATCCAAGTCAGCCCCAGCATTTT.

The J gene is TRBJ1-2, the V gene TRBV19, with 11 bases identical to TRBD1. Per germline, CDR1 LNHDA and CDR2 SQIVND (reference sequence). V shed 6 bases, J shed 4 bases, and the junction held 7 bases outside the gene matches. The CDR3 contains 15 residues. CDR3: CASRSVGQGAYGYTF. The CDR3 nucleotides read TGTGCCAGTAGGTCGGTCGGACAGGGGGCCTATGGCTACACCTTC.

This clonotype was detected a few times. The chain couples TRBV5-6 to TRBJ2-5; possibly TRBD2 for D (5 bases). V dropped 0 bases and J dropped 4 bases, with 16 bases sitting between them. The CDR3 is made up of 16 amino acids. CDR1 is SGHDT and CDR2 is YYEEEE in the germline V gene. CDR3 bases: TGTGCCAGCAGCTTGGCGGTTCGGTCGCGGGTAGAGACCCAGTACTTC. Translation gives CASSLAVRSRVETQYF.

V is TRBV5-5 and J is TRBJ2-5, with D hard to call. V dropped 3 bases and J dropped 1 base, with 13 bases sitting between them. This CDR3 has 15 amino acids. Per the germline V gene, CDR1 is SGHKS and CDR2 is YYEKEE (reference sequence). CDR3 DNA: TGTGCCAGCAGCTCCGGACCAGAAGCCCAAGAGACCCAGTACTTC. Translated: CASSSGPEAQETQYF.

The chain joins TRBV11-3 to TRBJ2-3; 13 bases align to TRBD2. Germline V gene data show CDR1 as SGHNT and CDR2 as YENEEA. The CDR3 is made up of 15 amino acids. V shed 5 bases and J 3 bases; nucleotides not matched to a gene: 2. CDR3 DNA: TGTGCCAGCAGCACTAGCGGGGGGGGGACAGATACGCAGTATTTT. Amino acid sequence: CASSTSGGGTDTQYF.

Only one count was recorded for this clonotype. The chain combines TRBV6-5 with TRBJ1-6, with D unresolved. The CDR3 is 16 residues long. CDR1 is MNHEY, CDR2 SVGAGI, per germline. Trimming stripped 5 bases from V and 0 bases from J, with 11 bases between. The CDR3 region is CASSRQLSSYNSPLHF. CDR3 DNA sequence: TGTGCCAGCAGTAGGCAGTTGAGCTCCTATAATTCACCCCTCCACTTT.

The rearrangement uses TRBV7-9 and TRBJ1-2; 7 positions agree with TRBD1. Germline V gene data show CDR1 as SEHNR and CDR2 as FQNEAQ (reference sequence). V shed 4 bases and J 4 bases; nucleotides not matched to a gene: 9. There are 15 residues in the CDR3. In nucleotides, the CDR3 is TGTGCCAGCAGCTCGACAGGGAGGGCGGGCTATGGCTACACCTTC. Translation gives CASSSTGRAGYGYTF.

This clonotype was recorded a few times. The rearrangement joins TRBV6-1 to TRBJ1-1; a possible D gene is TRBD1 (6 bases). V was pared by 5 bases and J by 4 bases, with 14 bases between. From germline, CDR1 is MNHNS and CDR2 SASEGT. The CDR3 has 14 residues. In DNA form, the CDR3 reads TGTGCCAGCAGTTTACGGCAGGGGCTCACTGAAGCTTTCTTT. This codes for CASSLRQGLTEAFF.